Below, 18 T cell receptor beta chains from the same sample are listed, as sequenced in a study. TCRdb reprocessed the RT-PCR reads with MiXCR, giving one entry per CDR3 protein. This table has almost 700,000 distinct CDR3 sequences, approximately 15% appearing once. Sequencing used memory CD4+ T cells from blood. These receptors were obtained from a female donor in good health, serving as a healthy control.

This clonotype was counted between two and nine times. V gene TRBV10-3 combines with J gene TRBJ2-2; TRBD1 matches 10 bases. V was clipped by 6 bases and J by 1 base; unmatched bases: 5. The CDR3 is 16 residues long. Germline lookup yields CDR1 ENHRY and CDR2 SYGVKD. CDR3 sequence: CAISPWTGGNTGELFF. CDR3 coding DNA: TGTGCCATCAGCCCTTGGACAGGGGGGAACACCGGGGAGCTGTTTTTT.

This clonotype was observed many times. V and J are TRBV5-5 and TRBJ1-5; D is ambiguous. Germline V lookup: CDR1 SGHKS, CDR2 YYEKEE (reference sequence). The V gene lost 5 bases and the J gene lost 0 bases, with 9 bases spanning the gap. This CDR3 has 14 residues. The DNA of the CDR3 is TGTGCCAGCAGGACTGATTATAGCAATCAGCCCCAGCATTTT. Translating gives CASRTDYSNQPQHF.

The rearrangement joins TRBV7-3 to TRBJ2-1; TRBD1 is a possible D gene (5 bases). Germline CDR1 is SGHTA and CDR2 is FQGTGA. The CDR3 length is 12 residues. The germline V and J ends were trimmed by 4 bases and 8 bases, with 9 bases remaining between them. CDR3 region: CASSSTRDEQFF. CDR3 sequence (DNA): TGTGCCAGCAGCTCCACCAGGGATGAGCAGTTCTTC.

This rearrangement joins TRBV5-4 to TRBJ2-7; the D gene is possibly TRBD1 (5 bases). The length of the CDR3 is 13 residues. V lost 0 bases and J 6 bases, leaving 10 bases between the germline ends. The germline V gene encodes CDR1 SGHNT and CDR2 YYREEE (reference sequence). The DNA of the CDR3 is TGTGCCAGCAGCTTGGACAGGCCGGGCGAGCAGTACTTC. This codes for CASSLDRPGEQYF. Supplemented by reference TRBV5-4 and TRBJ2-7, the full variable domain reads ETGVTQSPTHLIKTRGQQVTLRCSSQSGHNTVSWYQQALGQGPQFIFQYYREEENGRGNFPPRFSGLQFPNYSSELNVNALELDDSALYLCASSLDRPGEQYFGPGTRLTVT.

There are a few counts of this clonotype. The chain carries TRBV18 and TRBJ2-1, with D tentatively TRBD2 (6 bases). The germline V gene encodes CDR1 KGHSH and CDR2 LQKENI. V lost 3 bases to trimming and J lost 14 bases, with 14 bases between them. This CDR3 region has 12 residues. This chain's CDR3 is CASSPEGSGEFF. In nucleotides, the CDR3 is TGTGCCAGCTCACCGGAGGGGTCTGGGGAGTTCTTC.

This clonotype showed up just a few times. The rearrangement joins TRBV7-2 to TRBJ2-3, with 14 bases matching TRBD2. Per germline, CDR1 SGHTA and CDR2 FQGNSA. V lost 5 bases to trimming and J lost 9 bases; unmatched junction nucleotides: 7. CDR3 length: 15 residues. The CDR3 is CASSAGTSGRGTQYF. Here the CDR3 DNA reads TGTGCCAGCAGCGCCGGGACTAGCGGGAGAGGGACGCAGTATTTT.

This chain connects TRBV5-1 to TRBJ2-1, with D maybe TRBD1 (6 bases). CDR1 SGHRS and CDR2 YFSETQ come from the germline V gene. The germline V and J ends were trimmed by 4 bases and 0 bases, with 20 bases remaining between them. This CDR3 region has 18 residues. CDR3 DNA: TGCGCCAGCAGCCCGGACCCCCCGGGACAAAGCTCCTACAATGAGCAGTTCTTC. It encodes CASSPDPPGQSSYNEQFF.

On this clonotype itself: The junction departs from germline at one end; a sequencing error may be responsible. This chain uses TRBV4-2 with TRBJ1-2; 12 bases agree with TRBD1. The germline V gene encodes CDR1 LGHNA and CDR2 YNFKEQ. This CDR3 is built from 15 residues. The CDR3 DNA reads TGTGCCAGCAGCCAAGATATGGGACAGGGGGCTTTCTTGGCCTTC. This codes for CASSQDMGQGAFLAF.

This clonotype was counted many times. This rearrangement joins TRBV20-1 to TRBJ2-7; D perhaps matches TRBD2 (6 bases). V gave up 2 bases and J gave up 3 bases, with 20 bases separating them. The CDR3 spans 16 residues. Germline V gives CDR1 DFQATT, CDR2 SNEGSKA (reference sequence). CDR3 bases: TGCAGTGCTAGAAACGGAACTAGCTCGATCATCTACGAGCAGTACTTC. Translation gives CSARNGTSSIIYEQYF.

The chain combines TRBV5-1 with TRBJ2-3; no reliable D call. The germline V gene has CDR1 SGHRS and CDR2 YFSETQ. This CDR3 contains 13 residues. The ends were cut back, 4 bases at V and 6 bases at J, with 12 bases in the middle. This chain's CDR3 is CASSLFIGDTQYF. Here the CDR3 DNA reads TGCGCCAGCAGCCTGTTTATCGGGGATACGCAGTATTTT. The full variable domain, completed using reference TRBV5-1 and TRBJ2-3, is KAGVTQTPRYLIKTRGQQVTLSCSPISGHRSVSWYQQTPGQGLQFLFEYFSETQRNKGNFPGRFSGRQFSNSRSEMNVSTLELGDSALYLCASSLFIGDTQYFGPGTRLTVL.

The sample holds many counts of this clonotype. The chain couples TRBV12-3 or TRBV12-4 to TRBJ2-7, with 9 bases matching TRBD1. The trim removed 5 bases at V and 6 bases at J, leaving 11 bases unmatched. The CDR3 has 15 amino acids. The CDR3 sequence is CASSHGDRVVSEQYF. CDR3 in DNA: TGTGCCAGCAGTCATGGGGACAGGGTAGTTTCCGAGCAGTACTTC.

This clonotype was detected only a few times. V is TRBV20-1 and J is TRBJ2-2; weak D call: TRBD2 (5 bases). From germline, CDR1 is DFQATT and CDR2 SNEGSKA (reference sequence). The CDR3 length is 15 residues. V lost 3 bases and J lost 6, with 17 bases in between. CDR3 amino acids: CSASIGLKAAGELFF. CDR3 nucleotides: TGCAGTGCTAGCATCGGACTGAAGGCGGCCGGGGAGCTGTTTTTT.

This clonotype turned up a few times. The chain employs TRBV9 and TRBJ1-2; 8 bases are shared with TRBD1. CDR3 length: 14 residues. Per the germline V gene, CDR1 is SGDLS and CDR2 is YYNGEE. J was trimmed by 7 bases and V by 0 bases; bases with no gene match: 5. The CDR3 coding sequence is TGTGCCAGCAGCGTAGGACAGGGGATTAGTGGCTACACCTTC. Translation gives CASSVGQGISGYTF.

The chain uses TRBV12-3 or TRBV12-4 and TRBJ2-2, with no clear D. The CDR3 sequence is 15 residues long. Trimming cost V 6 bases and J 0 bases, with 11 bases left between them. CDR3 sequence: CASRYRVANTGELFF. CDR3 nucleotide sequence: TGTGCCAGCAGATACAGAGTCGCGAACACCGGGGAGCTGTTTTTT.

This chain links TRBV4-1 with TRBJ1-6; D might be TRBD1 (6 bases). The CDR3 is 15 amino acids. Germline CDR1 MGHRA, CDR2 YSYEKL. V was clipped by 0 bases and J by 8 bases, with 11 bases between them. The CDR3 region has the DNA TGCGCCAGCAGCCAAGATGCAGGGGTTTATTCACCCCTCCACTTT. Its translation is CASSQDAGVYSPLHF.

Only a few counts were recorded for this clonotype. The chain couples TRBV28 to TRBJ2-5; D might be TRBD1 (5 bases). V lost 5 bases to trimming and J lost 1 base, with 14 bases between them. This CDR3 spans 15 amino acids. Looked up from germline, CDR1 is MDHEN and CDR2 is SYDVKM. The CDR3 reads CASSDSTGFQETQYF. For the CDR3, the DNA is TGTGCCAGCAGTGATTCCACAGGTTTCCAAGAGACCCAGTACTTC.

V and J are TRBV6-2 or TRBV6-3 and TRBJ1-1; D not certain. The germline CDR1 and CDR2 sequences are MNHEY and SVGEGT. The CDR3 extends over 14 amino acids. V gave up 2 bases and J gave up 0 bases, with 7 bases separating them. CDR3 DNA: TGTGCCAGCAGTTACGGGCCATTGAACACTGAAGCTTTCTTT. Amino acid sequence: CASSYGPLNTEAFF.

The rearrangement links TRBV28 to TRBJ2-3; D remains unclear. CDR1 is MDHEN, CDR2 SYDVKM, per germline. The CDR3 consists of 16 residues. The V end lost 5 bases, the J end lost 0 bases, and 15 bases lay between the germline ends. CDR3 coding DNA: TGTGCCAGCAGTCCTACCCGCTCTGGGAGCACAGATACGCAGTATTTT. Its protein product is CASSPTRSGSTDTQYF.